The 27 T cell receptor beta chains presented below share a single source sample, sequenced in a study of cytomegalovirus exposure and HLA in healthy donors. PCR employed 60 Vbeta and 13 Jbeta primers. The table came from immunoSEQ multiplex PCR; TCRdb's copy has only in-frame clones and leaves some out. The data hold around 100,000 clones, with over 80% observed a single time. What was sequenced was PBMCs. The receptors were gathered from a man aged 40-49 years in good health and CMV-seronegative.

The chain carries TRBV7-9 and TRBJ2-3; 12 bases fit TRBD2. V shed 5 bases and J 6 bases; nucleotides not matched to a gene: 9. Germline V gene lookup returns CDR1 SEHNR and CDR2 FQNEAQ (reference sequence). The length of the CDR3 is 16 residues. CDR3 protein: CASSPSGGAITDTQYF. The CDR3 nucleotides are TGTGCCAGCAGCCCTAGCGGGGGGGCCATTACGGATACGCAGTATTTT.

The J gene is TRBJ2-7, the V gene TRBV5-4; 7 nucleotides agree with TRBD2. The CDR3 extends over 14 amino acids. Trimming cost V 2 bases and J 2 bases; bases outside gene matches: 4. The germline V gene encodes CDR1 SGHNT and CDR2 YYREEE (reference sequence). Here the CDR3 reads CASSFGGSAYEQYF. The CDR3 DNA sequence: TGTGCCAGCAGCTTCGGGGGGTCTGCCTACGAGCAGTACTTC.

This clone appeared once. J is TRBJ1-3 and V is TRBV6-5; D is unresolved. Germline V lookup: CDR1 MNHEY, CDR2 SVGAGI. Trimming pared 2 bases from V and 0 bases from J, leaving 5 bases between. The CDR3 has 14 residues. As DNA, the CDR3 is TGTGCCAGCAGTTACGGCACCTCTGGAAACACCATATATTTT. It encodes CASSYGTSGNTIYF.

This clone was seen a handful of times. The chain recombines TRBV10-3 with TRBJ2-7; 8 bases fit TRBD1. Germline lookup yields CDR1 ENHRY and CDR2 SYGVKD. J lost 7 bases, V lost 6 bases, and 8 bases had no gene match. The CDR3 contains 13 residues. The chain's CDR3 is CAISGTGPWEQYF. CDR3 DNA sequence: TGTGCCATCAGCGGGACAGGACCCTGGGAGCAGTACTTC.

This clone was seen only once. This chain uses TRBV9 with TRBJ2-3, with TRBD1 as a possible D gene (5 bases). The V gene's germline CDR1 is SGDLS and CDR2 YYNGEE. V shed 4 bases and J shed 8 bases, with 20 bases lying between them. CDR3 size: 15 residues. The CDR3 DNA reads TGTGCCAGCAGCTCCCCGATGACAGCTGTCGGTACGCAGTATTTT. Protein: CASSSPMTAVGTQYF.

This clone was seen a handful of times. The rearrangement links TRBV14 to TRBJ1-1; 8 bases agree with TRBD1. This CDR3 has 14 amino acids. Losses at the gene ends were 4 bases for V and 5 bases for J; bases not matched to a gene: 6. The V gene's germline CDR1 is SGHDN and CDR2 FVKESK. The CDR3 region is CASSRRGRQTEAFF. For the CDR3, the DNA is TGTGCCAGCAGCCGCAGGGGGCGACAAACTGAAGCTTTCTTT.

The chain recombines TRBV12-5 with TRBJ2-1; no clear D. The CDR3 runs to 12 residues. The V and J ends lost 0 bases and 11 bases respectively, with 8 bases between them. Germline V gene sequence: CDR1 LGHNT, CDR2 FRNRAP. CDR3 bases: TGTGCTAGTGGTTTGGTACTTTCGAAGCAGTTCTTC. It is translated as CASGLVLSKQFF.

This clone was recorded a few times. The gene calls are TRBV7-2 and TRBJ2-7; D gene uncertain. The CDR3 contains 13 residues. Germline CDR1 SGHTA, CDR2 FQGNSA. V was cut by 2 bases and J by 5 bases, with 10 bases left in between. The CDR3: CASSLSPRDEQYF. CDR3 coding DNA: TGTGCCAGCAGCTTATCTCCTCGGGACGAGCAGTACTTC. Based on the CDR3 plus reference TRBV7-2 and TRBJ2-7, the full variable domain is GAGVSQSPSNKVTEKGKDVELRCDPISGHTALYWYRQSLGQGLEFLIYFQGNSAPDKSGLPSDRFSAERTGGSVSTLTIQRTQQEDSAVYLCASSLSPRDEQYFGPGTRLTVT.

This chain connects TRBV6-5 to TRBJ2-3, with D perhaps matching TRBD2 (5 bases). CDR3 size: 14 residues. V gave up 6 bases and J gave up 5 bases, with 15 bases separating them. Germline CDR1 MNHEY, CDR2 SVGAGI. The CDR3: CASRSDFNKDTQYF. CDR3 DNA sequence: TGTGCCAGCAGATCGGACTTCAATAAAGATACGCAGTATTTT.

The chain joins TRBV11-2 to TRBJ2-5; 7 bases are a match to TRBD1. This CDR3 region has 14 residues. Losses at the gene ends were 5 bases for V and 7 bases for J; bases not matched to a gene: 10. CDR1 is SGHAT and CDR2 is FQNNGV in the germline V gene. CDR3 in amino acids: CASSHPTGWGTQYF. The CDR3 DNA follows: TGTGCCAGCAGCCATCCGACAGGGTGGGGGACCCAGTACTTC.

This clone showed up just a few times. The rearrangement joins TRBV5-6 to TRBJ2-5, with D tentatively TRBD1 (8 bases). The CDR3 length is 16 residues. Looked up from germline, CDR1 is SGHDT and CDR2 is YYEEEE. The V end lost 4 bases, the J end lost 3 bases, and 19 bases lay between the germline ends. The chain's CDR3 is CASSLGQGGLEETQYF. The CDR3 coding sequence is TGTGCCAGCAGCCTCGGACAGGGAGGGCTGGAAGAGACCCAGTACTTC.

This chain connects TRBV6-6 to TRBJ1-1, with 8 bases that match TRBD1. From germline, CDR1 is MNHNY and CDR2 SVGAGI (reference sequence). V lost 4 bases to trimming and J lost 4 bases; unmatched junction nucleotides: 8. The CDR3 is 15 amino acids. This CDR3 reads CASSSRTGSGTEAFF. The CDR3 DNA follows: TGTGCCAGCAGTTCCCGGACAGGGTCGGGCACTGAAGCTTTCTTT.

Note on this clone: The junction differs from germline at one of its ends, possibly a read error. The J gene is TRBJ2-7, the V gene TRBV7-9, with 9 positions matching TRBD1. Germline CDR1 and CDR2: SEHNR and FQNEAQ (reference sequence). This CDR3 contains 15 residues. The chain's CDR3 is CSSSPGTGRSYEQYF. The CDR3, as DNA: TGTTCCAGCAGCCCTGGGACAGGGAGATCCTACGAGCAGTACTTC.

CDR3 sequence: CASSYSLGNYGYTF. DNA for the CDR3: TGTGCCAGCAGTTACTCGCTAGGAAACTATGGCTACACCTTC. V gene TRBV6-5 combines with J gene TRBJ1-2; D is uncertain. Between the trimmed V and J ends, which lost 0 bases and 2 bases, there was a span of 7 bases. CDR1 MNHEY and CDR2 SVGAGI come from the germline V gene. This CDR3 has 14 residues.

J is TRBJ1-2 and V is TRBV19; weak D call: TRBD1 (5 bases). Trimming took off 6 bases at V and 5 bases at J, with 13 bases between the two ends. This CDR3 region has 13 residues. Germline-derived CDR1 and CDR2 are LNHDA and SQIVND (reference sequence). CDR3 protein: CASRRQLDYGYTF. As DNA, the CDR3 is TGTGCCAGTAGGAGACAGCTAGATTATGGCTACACCTTC.

This chain connects TRBV5-8 to TRBJ2-3, with 8 nucleotides matching TRBD2. Trimming cost V 4 bases and J 0 bases; bases outside gene matches: 4. Germline-derived CDR1 and CDR2 are SGHTS and YDEGEE. The CDR3 is 15 amino acids. CDR3 in DNA: TGTGCCAGCAGCCGGGGGGGTCTCAGCACAGATACGCAGTATTTT. Protein: CASSRGGLSTDTQYF.

A few counts support this clone. In nucleotides, the CDR3 is TGTGCCAGCAGTTCAGGGGGCAATCAGCCCCAGCATTTT. It encodes CASSSGGNQPQHF. The rearrangement links TRBV27 to TRBJ1-5; the D gene is possibly TRBD1 (6 bases). CDR1 is MNHEY, CDR2 SMNVEV, per germline (reference sequence). V dropped 4 bases and J dropped 2 bases, with 6 bases sitting between them. The CDR3 is 13 amino acids.

This chain links TRBV6-1 with TRBJ2-3, with TRBD2 identical over 9 bases. CDR3 size: 15 residues. Looked up from germline, CDR1 is MNHNS and CDR2 is SASEGT. V shed 2 bases, J shed 5 bases, and the junction held 5 bases outside the gene matches. The CDR3 spells CASSELAGGQDTQYF. CDR3 nucleotide sequence: TGTGCCAGCAGTGAACTGGCGGGGGGGCAAGATACGCAGTATTTT.

The V call is TRBV5-1, the J call TRBJ1-1, with 9 bases that match TRBD1. Germline V lookup: CDR1 SGHRS, CDR2 YFSETQ. The V and J ends lost 0 bases and 6 bases, in that order; junction bases with no gene match: 6. The CDR3 extends over 15 amino acids. The CDR3 loop is CASSLEQGAYAEAFF. DNA for the CDR3: TGCGCCAGCAGCTTGGAACAGGGGGCGTACGCTGAAGCTTTCTTT.

The V call is TRBV5-1, the J call TRBJ2-7; the D gene is possibly TRBD2 (5 bases). The V end was cut by 4 bases, the J end by 5 bases, with 16 bases between. This CDR3 region has 14 residues. Germline CDR1 reads SGHRS; CDR2 reads YFSETQ. The CDR3 DNA is TGCGCCAGCAGCCTATGGGTAGAGGAGGACGAGCAGTACTTC. Translated: CASSLWVEEDEQYF.

V gene TRBV5-8 combines with J gene TRBJ2-3, with TRBD1 matching over 8 bases. Germline trimming cut 4 bases from V and 0 bases from J; bases unmatched to any gene: 4. The CDR3 contains 15 residues. Germline V gives CDR1 SGHTS, CDR2 YDEGEE. The CDR3 nucleotides are TGTGCCAGCAGCCCAAGACAGGGGAGCACAGATACGCAGTATTTT. Translation: CASSPRQGSTDTQYF.

This rearrangement joins TRBV29-1 to TRBJ2-5; 9 bases align to TRBD1. The J call may be wrong; the DNA end is better matched by TRBJ2-7. The CDR3 is 14 residues long. From germline, CDR1 is SQVTM and CDR2 ANQGSEA. This chain's CDR3 is CSVGLGTGPYEQYF. CDR3 nucleotide sequence: TGCAGCGTTGGTTTAGGGACAGGGCCCTACGAGCAGTACTTC.

The CDR3 reads CASSPRTGAGELFF. Here the CDR3 DNA reads TGCGCCAGCAGCCCTCGGACAGGAGCCGGGGAGCTGTTTTTT. J is TRBJ2-2 and V is TRBV5-1; 7 positions agree with TRBD1. CDR3 length: 14 amino acids. The junction had 6 bases not matched to a gene; V was cut back by 4 bases and J by 6 bases. CDR1 is SGHRS and CDR2 is YFSETQ in the germline V gene.

This clone came up once. The chain couples TRBV19 to TRBJ2-1, with 10 nucleotides matching TRBD2. Germline CDR1 LNHDA, CDR2 SQIVND (reference sequence). This CDR3 has 15 amino acids. V lost 6 bases, J lost 2 bases, and 4 bases stayed unmatched. In DNA form, the CDR3 reads TGTGCCAGTAGCCCCAGCGGGGGGGCCTACAATGAGCAGTTCTTC. Protein product: CASSPSGGAYNEQFF.

Comments on this clone: The same CDR3 can be traced to other DNA sequences in this sample. V usage is TRBV30 and J usage is TRBJ1-2, with a possible D match to TRBD1 (6 bases). Germline loops: CDR1 GTSNPN, CDR2 SVGIG (reference sequence). V gave up 4 bases and J gave up 4 bases, with 10 bases separating them. The CDR3 is 12 residues long. CDR3 protein: CAWTIGGYGYTF. The CDR3 DNA reads TGTGCCTGGACCATAGGGGGCTATGGCTACACCTTC. The complete variable domain, with remaining parts taken from reference TRBV30 and TRBJ1-2, reads SQTIHQWPATLVQPVGSPLSLECTVEGTSNPNLYWYRQAAGRGLQLLFYSVGIGQISSEVPQNLSASRPQDRQFILSSKKLLLSDSGFYLCAWTIGGYGYTFGSGTRLTVV.

The chain links TRBV6-5 to TRBJ1-5; 8 nucleotides match TRBD1. The junction had 8 bases not matched to a gene; V was cut back by 6 bases and J by 7 bases. This CDR3 contains 14 residues. The V gene's germline CDR1 is MNHEY and CDR2 SVGAGI. In DNA form, the CDR3 reads TGTGCCAGCAGCCCGACAGGGGTCCAGCAGCCCCAGCATTTT. It specifies CASSPTGVQQPQHF.

The chain combines TRBV7-8 with TRBJ2-7; D is possibly TRBD2 (5 bases). Trimming removed 5 bases from V and 4 bases from J, with 18 bases in between. CDR3 size: 15 residues. Germline V lookup: CDR1 SGHVS, CDR2 FQNEAQ. CDR3 DNA sequence: TGTGCCAGCAGCCCCGGAGAGGGTTTTGAATACGAGCAGTACTTC. It yields the protein CASSPGEGFEYEQYF.